Listed here are 5 T cell receptor beta chains from one sample, sequenced in a study of CD8+CD57+ T cells in acquired aplastic anemia. Genomic DNA templated the TCR beta VDJ and CDR3 profiling. TCRdb redid the calling of the reads with MiXCR, one entry per CDR3 protein. This sample has around 170,000 distinct CDR3 sequences; approximately 45% occur once, and the top ten carry approximately 2.9%. The specimen was sorted CD4+, CD8+, or CD8+CD57+ T cells (not recorded which) from PBMCs. These receptors were taken from a human donor in good health.

This clonotype was observed a handful of times. CDR3 protein: CSARGGATGYTF. DNA of the CDR3: TGCAGTGCTAGAGGGGGGGCGACTGGCTACACCTTC. The chain carries TRBV20-1 and TRBJ1-2; TRBD1 is a possible D gene (6 bases). Deletions cut 1 base from V and 7 bases from J, with 10 bases between. The CDR3 runs to 12 residues. Germline V lookup: CDR1 DFQATT, CDR2 SNEGSKA (reference sequence).

The rearrangement uses TRBV25-1 and TRBJ1-3; 7 positions match TRBD1. Germline V gives CDR1 MGHDK, CDR2 SYGVNS. V lost 4 bases to trimming and J lost 0 bases; unmatched junction nucleotides: 6. The CDR3 runs 16 residues. CDR3 amino acids: CASSVQGDNSGNTIYF. The CDR3 coding sequence is TGTGCCAGCAGTGTGCAGGGGGACAACTCTGGAAACACCATATATTTT.

In this sample, this clonotype turned up a few times. The CDR3, as DNA: TGCGCCAGCAGCCAAGATTTAGGGGGGTATCAGCCCCAGCATTTT. The encoded protein is CASSQDLGGYQPQHF. The chain is built from TRBV4-3 and TRBJ1-5; D is possibly TRBD1 (6 bases). Per the germline V gene, CDR1 is LGHNA and CDR2 is YSLEER. The V and J ends lost 0 bases and 5 bases respectively, with 11 bases between them. The CDR3 has 15 amino acids.

This rearrangement joins TRBV15 to TRBJ1-5; D uncertain. CDR3 length equals 13 residues. The V gene lost 5 bases and the J gene lost 6 bases, with 11 bases spanning the gap. Germline lookup yields CDR1 LNHNV and CDR2 YYDKDF (reference sequence). The CDR3 nucleotides are TGTGCCACCAGCGCCGAGATCGCTCAGCCCCAGCATTTT. This sequence encodes CATSAEIAQPQHF.

This sequence joins TRBV11-2 and TRBJ1-1; D not resolved. The CDR3 is 21 amino acids. V lost 5 bases, J lost 0 bases, and 31 bases lay in between. Germline CDR1 SGHAT, CDR2 FQNNGV. The CDR3 protein is CASSRLAGGHFYAHLNTEAFF. CDR3 DNA: TGTGCCAGCAGCCGACTAGCGGGAGGGCATTTCTACGCACACTTGAACACTGAAGCTTTCTTT.